These 11 T cell receptor beta chains originate from one sample sequenced in a study of Ad26.COV2.S vaccination and SARS-CoV-2 variants. Treatment described: 19 received Ad26.COV2.S at low or high dose, single or two shots; 5 received placebo; per-sample allocation not given. On day 63 after the first injection, vaccine and placebo recipients gave samples. Measured with immunoSEQ multiplex PCR; TCRdb has only the in-frame clones, and not every one. The sample includes around 300,000 clones, 88% seen only once; the top ten take approximately 5.9%. The sample here was peripheral blood, taken in a trial of Ad26.COV2.S vaccine versus placebo. These receptors were obtained from a person between 18 and 65 years old who received the Ad26.COV2.S COVID-19 vaccine or a placebo.

The gene calls are TRBV25-1 and TRBJ1-2; D is perhaps TRBD1 (5 bases). Looked up from germline, CDR1 is MGHDK and CDR2 is SYGVNS. V gave up 2 bases and J gave up 4 bases, with 14 bases separating them. This CDR3 region has 15 residues. The CDR3 sequence: CASSEPSRDGYGYTF. CDR3 DNA sequence: TGTGCCAGCAGTGAACCGTCCCGGGACGGCTATGGCTACACCTTC.

J is TRBJ1-4 and V is TRBV18, with D uncertain. The germline CDR1 and CDR2 sequences are KGHSH and LQKENI. Trimming cost V 4 bases and J 0 bases, with 6 bases left between them. CDR3 size: 14 residues. This chain's CDR3 is CASSLRATNEKLFF. The CDR3 nucleotides read TGTGCCAGCTCACTTAGGGCAACTAATGAAAAACTGTTTTTT.

This clone was counted a few times. The chain joins TRBV11-3 to TRBJ2-7; the match to TRBD1 covers 9 bases. Germline V CDR1 and CDR2: SGHNT, YENEEA. V gave up 5 bases and J gave up 0 bases; unmatched junction bases: 5. The CDR3 length is 15 residues. DNA of the CDR3: TGTGCCAGCAGCCGGGGACAGGGCCGCTCCTACGAGCAGTACTTC. Its protein is CASSRGQGRSYEQYF.

This rearrangement joins TRBV28 to TRBJ2-1; the D gene is possibly TRBD2 (5 bases). Germline V lookup: CDR1 MDHEN, CDR2 SYDVKM. Trimming took off 2 bases at V and 12 bases at J, with 14 bases between the two ends. CDR3 length: 13 amino acids. The CDR3 loop is CASSLLDYPRQFF. The CDR3 coding sequence is TGTGCCAGCAGTTTACTAGACTACCCGAGGCAGTTCTTC. The whole variable domain, filled in from reference TRBV28 and TRBJ2-1, reads DVKVTQSSRYLVKRTGEKVFLECVQDMDHENMFWYRQDPGLGLRLIYFSYDVKMKEKGDIPEGYSVSREKKERFSLILESASTNQTSMYLCASSLLDYPRQFFGPGTRLTVL.

The rearrangement links TRBV28 to TRBJ1-6; no firm D call. The CDR3 length is 14 residues. Germline CDR1 MDHEN, CDR2 SYDVKM. The ends were cut back, 3 bases at V and 6 bases at J, with 9 bases in the middle. This CDR3 is CASSLEGINSPLHF. In nucleotides, the CDR3 is TGTGCCAGCAGTTTGGAAGGTATTAATTCACCCCTCCACTTT.

Turning to this clone: Within the sample, other DNA sequences also encode this same CDR3. This chain joins TRBV5-5 and TRBJ1-1; D is undetermined. The ends were cut back, 0 bases at V and 5 bases at J, with 2 bases in the middle. The germline V gene encodes CDR1 SGHKS and CDR2 YYEKEE (reference sequence). This CDR3 is 11 amino acids long. Written as DNA, the CDR3 is TGTGCCAGCAGCTTGGAGACTGAAGCTTTCTTT. The encoded protein is CASSLETEAFF.

CDR3 residues: CASSPRAAEQYF. CDR3 in DNA: TGTGCCAGCAGCCCCAGGGCAGCGGAGCAGTACTTC. The chain has TRBV12-3 or TRBV12-4 and TRBJ2-7; tentative D call: TRBD1 (5 bases). The CDR3 covers 12 residues. Trimming stripped 6 bases from V and 7 bases from J, with 13 bases between.

This clone was counted once. The chain links TRBV4-3 to TRBJ1-5; D might be TRBD1 (5 bases). CDR1 LGHNA and CDR2 YSLEER come from the germline V gene. Trimming removed 1 base at V and 7 bases at J, with 11 bases between. This CDR3 has 14 residues. The CDR3 nucleotides are TGCGCCAGCAGCCAAGTTGCAGGGATACAGCCCCAGCATTTT. Its protein product is CASSQVAGIQPQHF.

V and J are TRBV7-2 and TRBJ1-5, with D possibly matching TRBD1 (5 bases). Per germline, CDR1 SGHTA and CDR2 FQGNSA. The CDR3 has 15 residues. Trimming took off 4 bases at V and 1 base at J, with 11 bases between the two ends. In nucleotides, the CDR3 is TGTGCCAGCAGCTCGTCCCGGGGGAGCAATCAGCCCCAGCATTTT. Translated: CASSSSRGSNQPQHF.

This clone has just one count. The gene calls are TRBV13 and TRBJ2-2, with D possibly called TRBD1 or TRBD2 (5 bases each). The germline CDR1 and CDR2 sequences are PRHDT and FYEKMQ (reference sequence). V dropped 4 bases and J dropped 2 bases, with 11 bases sitting between them. The length of the CDR3 is 15 residues. The CDR3 here is CASSYRDLNTGELFF. The CDR3 DNA reads as TGTGCCAGCAGCTACCGGGACCTCAACACCGGGGAGCTGTTTTTT.

V and J are TRBV19 and TRBJ2-7; D call uncertain. The CDR3 has 12 residues. Germline loops: CDR1 LNHDA, CDR2 SQIVND (reference sequence). Trimming removed 5 bases from V and 3 bases from J, with 8 bases in between. This CDR3 is CASSVSHYEQYF. The CDR3 bases are TGTGCCAGTAGTGTATCCCACTACGAGCAGTACTTC.